The clone carrying this T cell receptor beta chain was observed many times. The data stem from a study of Graves' ophthalmopathy and Graves' hyperthyroidism. TCR beta CDR3 regions were amplified from RNA transcripts. RT-PCR was first run with HTBI primers, then multiplex PCR in a second round. TCRdb passed the multiplex PCR reads through MiXCR, listing each CDR3 protein once. The sample carries some 350,000 distinct CDR3 sequences, approximately 18% recorded once. The sequence derives from an adult woman with stable Graves' hyperthyroidism. Sequencing was carried out using peripheral blood.

CDR3 DNA: TGTGCCAGCAGCTTAGATCGGGCCAGCGGGAGTATGTACGAGCAGTACTTC. It codes for CASSLDRASGSMYEQYF. J is TRBJ2-7 and V is TRBV11-2, with 8 bases fitting TRBD2. After removal of 0 bases from V and 4 bases from J, the junction contained 11 bases not matched to a gene. This CDR3 comprises 17 residues. CDR1 SGHAT and CDR2 FQNNGV come from the germline V gene.